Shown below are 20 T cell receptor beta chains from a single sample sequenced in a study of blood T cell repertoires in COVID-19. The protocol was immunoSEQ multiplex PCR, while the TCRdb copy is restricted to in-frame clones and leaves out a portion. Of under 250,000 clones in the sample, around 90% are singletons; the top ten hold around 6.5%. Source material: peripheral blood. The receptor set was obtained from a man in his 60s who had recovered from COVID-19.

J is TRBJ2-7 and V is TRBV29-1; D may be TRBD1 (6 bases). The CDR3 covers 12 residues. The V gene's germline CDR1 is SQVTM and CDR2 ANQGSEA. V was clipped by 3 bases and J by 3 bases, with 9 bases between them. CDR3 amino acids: CSVDRGNYEQYF. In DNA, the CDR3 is TGCAGCGTTGACAGGGGTAACTACGAGCAGTACTTC.

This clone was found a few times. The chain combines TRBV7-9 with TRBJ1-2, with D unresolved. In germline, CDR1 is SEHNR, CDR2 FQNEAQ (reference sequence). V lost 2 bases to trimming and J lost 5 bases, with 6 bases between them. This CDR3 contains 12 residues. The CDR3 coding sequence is TGTGCCAGCAGCTTAACAGCTTATGGCTACACCTTC. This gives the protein CASSLTAYGYTF.

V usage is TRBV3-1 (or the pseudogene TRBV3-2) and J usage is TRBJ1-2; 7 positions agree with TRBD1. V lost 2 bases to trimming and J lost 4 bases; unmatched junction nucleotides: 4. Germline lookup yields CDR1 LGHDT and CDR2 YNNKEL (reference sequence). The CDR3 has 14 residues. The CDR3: CASSQRQGAYGYTF. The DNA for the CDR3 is TGTGCCAGCAGCCAACGACAGGGAGCCTATGGCTACACCTTC.

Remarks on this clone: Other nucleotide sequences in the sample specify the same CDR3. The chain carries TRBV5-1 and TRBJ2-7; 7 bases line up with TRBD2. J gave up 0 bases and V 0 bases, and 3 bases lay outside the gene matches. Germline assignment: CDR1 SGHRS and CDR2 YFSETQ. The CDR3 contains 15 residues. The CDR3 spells CASSLVPGGSYEQYF. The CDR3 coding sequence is TGCGCCAGCAGCTTGGTGCCGGGAGGCTCCTACGAGCAGTACTTC.

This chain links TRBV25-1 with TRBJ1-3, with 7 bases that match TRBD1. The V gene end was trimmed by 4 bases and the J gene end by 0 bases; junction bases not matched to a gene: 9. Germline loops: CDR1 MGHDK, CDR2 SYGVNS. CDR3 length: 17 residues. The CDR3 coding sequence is TGTGCCAGCAGTGGCGGGACAGCCACGGCCTCTGGAAACACCATATATTTT. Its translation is CASSGGTATASGNTIYF. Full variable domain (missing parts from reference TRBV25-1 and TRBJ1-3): EADIYQTPRYLVIGTGKKITLECSQTMGHDKMYWYQQDPGMELHLIHYSYGVNSTEKGDLSSESTVSRIRTEHFPLTLESARPSHTSQYLCASSGGTATASGNTIYFGEGSWLTVV.

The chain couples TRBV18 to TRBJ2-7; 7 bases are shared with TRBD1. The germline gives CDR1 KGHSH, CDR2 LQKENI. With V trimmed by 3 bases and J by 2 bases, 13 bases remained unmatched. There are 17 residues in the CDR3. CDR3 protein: CASSPSIRDRETYEQYF. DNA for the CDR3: TGTGCCAGCTCACCTTCAATCCGGGACAGAGAGACCTACGAGCAGTACTTC. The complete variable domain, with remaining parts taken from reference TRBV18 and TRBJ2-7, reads NAGVMQNPRHLVRRRGQEARLRCSPMKGHSHVYWYRQLPEEGLKFMVYLQKENIIDESGMPKERFSAEFPKEGPSILRIQQVVRGDSAAYFCASSPSIRDRETYEQYFGPGTRLTVT.

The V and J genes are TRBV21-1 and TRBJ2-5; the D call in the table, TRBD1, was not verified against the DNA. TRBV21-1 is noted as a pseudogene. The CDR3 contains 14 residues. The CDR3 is CASSSGTGEETQYF. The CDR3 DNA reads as TGTGCCAGCAGCTCCGGGACAGGGGAAGAGACCCAGTACTTC.

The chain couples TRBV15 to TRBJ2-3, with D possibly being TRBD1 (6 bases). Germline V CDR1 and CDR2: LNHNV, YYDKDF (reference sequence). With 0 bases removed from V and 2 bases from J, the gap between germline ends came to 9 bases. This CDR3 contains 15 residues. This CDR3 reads CATSRDGQSTDTQYF. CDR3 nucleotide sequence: TGTGCCACCAGCAGAGATGGACAGTCCACAGATACGCAGTATTTT.

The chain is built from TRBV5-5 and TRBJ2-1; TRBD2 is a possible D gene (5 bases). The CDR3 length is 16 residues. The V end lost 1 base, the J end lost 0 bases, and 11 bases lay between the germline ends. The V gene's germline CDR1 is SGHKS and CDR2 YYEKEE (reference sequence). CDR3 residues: CASSLQPGSSYNEQFF. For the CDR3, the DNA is TGTGCCAGCAGCTTGCAGCCGGGGAGCTCCTACAATGAGCAGTTCTTC.

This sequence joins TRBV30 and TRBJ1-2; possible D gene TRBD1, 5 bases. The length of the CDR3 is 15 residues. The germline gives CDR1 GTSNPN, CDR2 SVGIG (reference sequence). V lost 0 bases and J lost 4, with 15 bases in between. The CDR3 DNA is TGTGCCTGGAGTGTACCGGGGGGGTATTCCTATGGCTACACCTTC. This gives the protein CAWSVPGGYSYGYTF.

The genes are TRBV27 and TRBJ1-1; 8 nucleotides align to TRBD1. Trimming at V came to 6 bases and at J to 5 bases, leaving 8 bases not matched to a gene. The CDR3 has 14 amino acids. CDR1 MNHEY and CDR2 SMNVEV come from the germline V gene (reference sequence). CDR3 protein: CASRPDRGGTEAFF. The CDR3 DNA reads TGTGCCAGCAGACCTGACAGGGGAGGGACTGAAGCTTTCTTT.

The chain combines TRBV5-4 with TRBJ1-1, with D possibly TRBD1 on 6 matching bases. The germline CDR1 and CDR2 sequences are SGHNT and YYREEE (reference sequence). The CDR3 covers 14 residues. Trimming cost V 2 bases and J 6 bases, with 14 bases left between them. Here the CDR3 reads CASSLRQEGAEAFF. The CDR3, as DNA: TGTGCCAGCAGCTTACGACAGGAAGGCGCTGAAGCTTTCTTT.

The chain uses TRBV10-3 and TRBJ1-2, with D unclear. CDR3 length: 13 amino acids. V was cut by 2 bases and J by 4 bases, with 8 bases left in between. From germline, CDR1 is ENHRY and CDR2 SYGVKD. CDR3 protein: CAISERDIYGYTF. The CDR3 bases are TGTGCCATCAGTGAGCGAGATATCTATGGCTACACCTTC.

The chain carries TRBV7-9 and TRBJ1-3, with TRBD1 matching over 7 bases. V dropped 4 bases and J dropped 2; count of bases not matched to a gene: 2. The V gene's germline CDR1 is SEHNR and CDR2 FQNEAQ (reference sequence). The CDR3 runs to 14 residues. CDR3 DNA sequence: TGTGCCAGCAGCTCGACAGGGACTGGAAACACCATATATTTT. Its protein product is CASSSTGTGNTIYF.

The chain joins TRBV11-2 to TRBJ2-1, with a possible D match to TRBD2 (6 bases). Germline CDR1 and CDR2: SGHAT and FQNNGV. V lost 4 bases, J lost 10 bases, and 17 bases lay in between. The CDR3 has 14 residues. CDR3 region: CASSSGPRRGEQFF. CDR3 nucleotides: TGTGCCAGCAGCTCGGGACCCCGGAGGGGAGAGCAGTTCTTC.

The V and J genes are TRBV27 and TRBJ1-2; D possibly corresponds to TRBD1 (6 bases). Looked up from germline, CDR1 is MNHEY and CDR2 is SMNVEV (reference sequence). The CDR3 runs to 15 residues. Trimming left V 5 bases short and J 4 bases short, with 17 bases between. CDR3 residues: CASSQNRDRGYGYTF. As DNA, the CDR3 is TGTGCCAGCAGTCAAAACAGGGACCGAGGCTATGGCTACACCTTC.

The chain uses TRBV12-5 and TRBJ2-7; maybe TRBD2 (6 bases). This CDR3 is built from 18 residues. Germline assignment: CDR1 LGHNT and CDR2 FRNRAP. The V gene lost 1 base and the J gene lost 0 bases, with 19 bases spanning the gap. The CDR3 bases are TGTGCTAGTGGTTTGGCTCTCCGGGGACTTCTCAGCTCCTACGAGCAGTACTTC. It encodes CASGLALRGLLSSYEQYF.

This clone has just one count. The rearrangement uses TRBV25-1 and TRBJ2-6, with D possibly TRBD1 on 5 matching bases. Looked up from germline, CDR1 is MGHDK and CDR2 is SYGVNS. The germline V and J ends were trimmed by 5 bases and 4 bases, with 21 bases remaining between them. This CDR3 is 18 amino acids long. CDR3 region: CASSNNPGLPGGANVLTF. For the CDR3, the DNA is TGTGCCAGCAGTAACAACCCGGGCCTCCCAGGGGGGGCCAACGTCCTGACTTTC. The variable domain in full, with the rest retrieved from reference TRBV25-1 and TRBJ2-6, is EADIYQTPRYLVIGTGKKITLECSQTMGHDKMYWYQQDPGMELHLIHYSYGVNSTEKGDLSSESTVSRIRTEHFPLTLESARPSHTSQYLCASSNNPGLPGGANVLTFGAGSRLTVL.

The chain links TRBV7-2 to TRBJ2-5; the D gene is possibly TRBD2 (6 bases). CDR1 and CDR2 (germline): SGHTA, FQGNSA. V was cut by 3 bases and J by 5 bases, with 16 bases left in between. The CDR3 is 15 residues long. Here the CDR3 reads CASSFDGRSQETQYF. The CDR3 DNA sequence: TGTGCCAGCAGCTTTGATGGGAGGAGTCAGGAGACCCAGTACTTC.

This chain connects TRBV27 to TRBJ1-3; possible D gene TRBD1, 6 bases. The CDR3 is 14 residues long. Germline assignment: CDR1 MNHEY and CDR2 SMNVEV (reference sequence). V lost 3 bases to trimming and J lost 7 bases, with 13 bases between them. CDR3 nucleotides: TGTGCCAGCAGTTTTGCCGGCCAGGGGAACACCATATATTTT. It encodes CASSFAGQGNTIYF.